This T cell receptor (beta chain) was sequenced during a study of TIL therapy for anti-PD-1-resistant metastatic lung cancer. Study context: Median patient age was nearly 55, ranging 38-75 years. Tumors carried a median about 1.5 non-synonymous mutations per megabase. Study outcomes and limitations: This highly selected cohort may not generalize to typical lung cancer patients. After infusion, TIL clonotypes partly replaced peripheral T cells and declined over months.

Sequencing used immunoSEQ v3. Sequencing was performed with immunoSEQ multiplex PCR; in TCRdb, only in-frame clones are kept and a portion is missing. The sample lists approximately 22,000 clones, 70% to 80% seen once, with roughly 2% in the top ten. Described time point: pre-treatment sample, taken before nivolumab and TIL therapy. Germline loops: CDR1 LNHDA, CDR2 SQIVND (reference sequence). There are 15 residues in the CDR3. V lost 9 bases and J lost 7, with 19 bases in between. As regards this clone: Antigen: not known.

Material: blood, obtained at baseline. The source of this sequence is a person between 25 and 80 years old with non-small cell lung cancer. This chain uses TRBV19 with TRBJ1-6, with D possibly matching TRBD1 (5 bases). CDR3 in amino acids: CASRDSPAGNSPLHF. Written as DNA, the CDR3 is TGTGCCAGCCGAGACAGCCCAGCGGGAAATTCACCCCTCCACTTT. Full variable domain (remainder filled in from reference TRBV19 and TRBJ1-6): DGGITQSPKYLFRKEGQNVTLSCEQNLNHDAMYWYRQDPGQGLRLIYYSQIVNDFQKGDIAEGYSVSREKKESFPLTVTSAQKNPTAFYLCASRDSPAGNSPLHFGNGTRLTVT.